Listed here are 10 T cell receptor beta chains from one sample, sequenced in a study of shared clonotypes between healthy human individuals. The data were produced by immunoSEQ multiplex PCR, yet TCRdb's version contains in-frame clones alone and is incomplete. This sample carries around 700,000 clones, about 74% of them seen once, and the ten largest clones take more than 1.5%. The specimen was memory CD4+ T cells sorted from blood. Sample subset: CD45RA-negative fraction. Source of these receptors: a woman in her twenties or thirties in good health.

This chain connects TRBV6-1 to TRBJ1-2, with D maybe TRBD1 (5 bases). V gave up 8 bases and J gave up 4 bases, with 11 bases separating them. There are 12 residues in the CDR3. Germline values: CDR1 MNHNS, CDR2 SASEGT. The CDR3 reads CASWAGGYGYTF. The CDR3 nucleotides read TGTGCCAGCTGGGCCGGGGGCTATGGCTACACCTTC.

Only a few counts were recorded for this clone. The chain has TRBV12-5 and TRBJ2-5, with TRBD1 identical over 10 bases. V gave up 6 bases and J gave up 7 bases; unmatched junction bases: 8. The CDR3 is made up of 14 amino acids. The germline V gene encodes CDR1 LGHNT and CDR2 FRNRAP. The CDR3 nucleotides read TGTGCTAGTGGCCCTGGACAGGGGGAAGGGACCCAGTACTTC. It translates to CASGPGQGEGTQYF.

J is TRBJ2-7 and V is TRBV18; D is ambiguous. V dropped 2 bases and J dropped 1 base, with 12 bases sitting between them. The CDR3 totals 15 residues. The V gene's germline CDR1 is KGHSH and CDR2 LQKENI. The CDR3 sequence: CASSPRFVGSYEQYF. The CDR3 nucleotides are TGTGCCAGCTCACCAAGGTTCGTGGGTTCCTACGAGCAGTACTTC. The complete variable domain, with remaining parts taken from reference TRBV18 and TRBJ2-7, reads NAGVMQNPRHLVRRRGQEARLRCSPMKGHSHVYWYRQLPEEGLKFMVYLQKENIIDESGMPKERFSAEFPKEGPSILRIQQVVRGDSAAYFCASSPRFVGSYEQYFGPGTRLTVT.

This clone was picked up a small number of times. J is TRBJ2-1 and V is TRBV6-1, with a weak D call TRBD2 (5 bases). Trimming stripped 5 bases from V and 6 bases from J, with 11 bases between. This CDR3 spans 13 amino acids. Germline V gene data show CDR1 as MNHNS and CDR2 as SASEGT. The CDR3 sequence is CASSREVRNEQFF. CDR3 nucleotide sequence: TGTGCCAGCAGTCGGGAAGTACGCAATGAGCAGTTCTTC.

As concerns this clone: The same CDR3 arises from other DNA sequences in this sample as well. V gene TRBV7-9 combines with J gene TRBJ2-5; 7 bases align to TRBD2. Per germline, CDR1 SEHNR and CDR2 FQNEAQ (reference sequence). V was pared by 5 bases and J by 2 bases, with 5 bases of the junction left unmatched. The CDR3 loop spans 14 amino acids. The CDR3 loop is CASSPPAGQETQYF. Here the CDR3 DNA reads TGTGCCAGCAGCCCCCCAGCGGGACAAGAGACCCAGTACTTC.

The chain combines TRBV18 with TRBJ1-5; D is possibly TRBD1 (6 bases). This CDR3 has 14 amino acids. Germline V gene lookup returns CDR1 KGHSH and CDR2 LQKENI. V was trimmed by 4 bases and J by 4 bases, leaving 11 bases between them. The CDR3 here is CASSQSRGNQPQHF. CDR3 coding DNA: TGTGCCAGCTCACAGAGTAGGGGGAATCAGCCCCAGCATTTT.

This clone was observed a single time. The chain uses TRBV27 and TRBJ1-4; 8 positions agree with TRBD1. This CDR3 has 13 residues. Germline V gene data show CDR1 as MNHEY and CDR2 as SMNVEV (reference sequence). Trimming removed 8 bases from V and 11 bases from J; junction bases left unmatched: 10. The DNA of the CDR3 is TGTGCCAGCTCTTTTAGTACAGGGGGGAAACTGTTTTTT. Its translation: CASSFSTGGKLFF.

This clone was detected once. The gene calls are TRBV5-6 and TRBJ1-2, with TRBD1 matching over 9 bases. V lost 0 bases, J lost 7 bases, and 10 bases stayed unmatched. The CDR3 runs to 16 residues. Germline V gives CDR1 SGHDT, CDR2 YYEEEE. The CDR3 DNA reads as TGTGCCAGCAGCTTGGTCCCGGGACAGGGAGCGGCTGGCTACACCTTC. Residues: CASSLVPGQGAAGYTF.

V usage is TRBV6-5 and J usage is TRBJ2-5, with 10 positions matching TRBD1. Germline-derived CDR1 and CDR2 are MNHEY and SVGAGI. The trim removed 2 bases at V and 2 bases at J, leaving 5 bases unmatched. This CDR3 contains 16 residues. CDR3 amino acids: CASSYDPGQGQETQYF. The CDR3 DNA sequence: TGTGCCAGCAGTTACGATCCGGGACAGGGGCAAGAGACCCAGTACTTC.

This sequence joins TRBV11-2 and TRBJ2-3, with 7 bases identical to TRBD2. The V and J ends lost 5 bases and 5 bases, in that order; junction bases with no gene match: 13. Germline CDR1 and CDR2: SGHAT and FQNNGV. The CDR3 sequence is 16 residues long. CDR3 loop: CASSRAEGGRGDTQYF. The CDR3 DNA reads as TGTGCCAGCAGCCGTGCGGAGGGAGGGCGGGGAGATACGCAGTATTTT.